At least ten counts were recorded for the clone carrying this T cell receptor (beta chain). The antigen remains unidentified. V was pared by 8 bases and J by 2 bases, with 14 bases between. The CDR3 loop spans 13 amino acids. Per the germline V gene, CDR1 is DFQATT and CDR2 is SNEGSKA (reference sequence). These data originate in a study of CD8 T cells in ankylosing spondylitis. Study-wide results and limits: It was reported that disease-linked clones were significantly enriched in matched ankylosing spondylitis synovial fluid. The study identified a TCR beta motif of roughly eight highly homologous variants that appeared characteristic of ankylosing spondylitis blood.

Each CDR3 protein is one row after TCRdb ran MiXCR on the 5' RACE reads. The sample contains just over 300,000 distinct CDR3 sequences, 20% of which appear only once. The chain combines TRBV20-1 with TRBJ2-3; possible D gene TRBD2, 5 bases. The source of this sequence is a female donor with ankylosing spondylitis or in good health (not recorded which). The sample comprised blood, either unsorted or a sorted T cell fraction (not recorded which). The CDR3 sequence is CSKASRDTDTQYF. DNA of the CDR3: TGCAGTAAGGCTAGCCGAGACACAGATACGCAGTATTTT.